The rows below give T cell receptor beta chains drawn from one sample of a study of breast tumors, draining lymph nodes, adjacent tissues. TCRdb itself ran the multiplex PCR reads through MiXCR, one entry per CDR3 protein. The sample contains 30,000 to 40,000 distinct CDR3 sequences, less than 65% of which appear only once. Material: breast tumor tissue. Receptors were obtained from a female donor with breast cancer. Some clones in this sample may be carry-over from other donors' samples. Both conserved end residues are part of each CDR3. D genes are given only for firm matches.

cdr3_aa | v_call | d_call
CASSTGQGPREQYF | TRBV5-5 | TRBD1
CASSLESPGNGNTIYF | TRBV5-1 | .
CASSLSRPSGRTQATYEQYF | TRBV27 | TRBD2
CASIQSGTSVYEQYF | TRBV5-4 | TRBD2
CAGSLGFADTQYF | TRBV5-1 | .
CASSLTGGWSYEQYF | TRBV12-3/TRBV12-4 | TRBD1
CSASLAGDEQFF | TRBV20-1 | TRBD2
CASSPGLAIGEAQYF | TRBV6-5 | TRBD2
CSARTSGTYEQYF | TRBV20-1 | TRBD2
CASSLTGLAGYEQYF | TRBV7-3 | TRBD2
CSVRDAEGYTF | TRBV29-1 | .
CASSLVGGSADTQYF | TRBV5-1 | .
CSASGPINEQFF | TRBV20-1 | .
CASSPGRNSYGYTF | TRBV7-3 | .
CATSDITDTQYF | TRBV24-1 | .
CATSRVVRQNGELFF | TRBV15 | .
CASSPSGSGTSREQFF | TRBV18 | TRBD2
CASSDPGRPYNSPLHF | TRBV7-9 | .
CSTTGGSNYGYTF | TRBV20-1 | TRBD1
CASSPGGNYGYTF | TRBV5-1 | .
CASSSNREGYGYTF | TRBV7-2 | .
CASSPSFLAGAPGETQYF | TRBV2 | TRBD2
CASSVGTSGSYEQYF | TRBV9 | TRBD2
CSVAGGYNEQFF | TRBV20-1 | TRBD1
CASSQNPSGLSYEQYF | TRBV4-1 | TRBD2
CASRQTINYGYTF | TRBV19 | .
CSASGGSGNTIYF | TRBV20-1 | .
CSAHPVTGAYNEQFF | TRBV20-1 | TRBD1
CASSGDSYRANSYEQYF | TRBV2 | .
CASTPGGGSGNTIYF | TRBV19 | .
CASSPPRQGNYGYTF | TRBV6-7 | TRBD1
CSVEAGFYEQYF | TRBV29-1 | .
CASSLGFDHGAYEQYF | TRBV7-8 | .
CSARSPRGSYEQYF | TRBV20-1 | TRBD1
CASSLAENTGELFF | TRBV7-2 | .
CASSLDSSGRTYEQFF | TRBV5-8 | TRBD2
CASSLSGGSADTQYF | TRBV9 | TRBD2
CASSLGRGYGYTF | TRBV7-9 | .
CASSQGWAGGYTEAFF | TRBV14 | TRBD1
CASSPERGGAGTGELFF | TRBV3-2 | .
CASMTRDISSGNTIYF | TRBV6-6 | .
CASSQEGNYGYTF | TRBV14 | .
CASSLRSGQGTDTQYF | TRBV11-2 | TRBD1
CSAPDSFLNYGYTIYF | TRBV20-1 | .
CASSFTTEGYTF | TRBV7-8 | .
CASTRTSRGLNTGELFF | TRBV9 | .
CASSPPGGGGETQYF | TRBV5-5 | .
CASSRLGVEETQYF | TRBV19 | .
CASSHRRAAPHNEQFF | TRBV5-6 | .
CATNTTGGTSGGASYNEQFF | TRBV24-1 | TRBD2
CASSGGFYNSPLHF | TRBV19 | .
CSVEFAGVLKTQYF | TRBV29-1 | .
CASSSLGGGQPQHF | TRBV27 | .
CASSLGTGDYGYTF | TRBV13 | TRBD1
CAQRTATGELFF | TRBV10-3 | .
CASSARDWDVHEQYF | TRBV9 | .
CSVESGTGLFRVHEQFF | TRBV29-1 | .